A selection of T cell receptor beta chains follows, all from one sample in a study of blood T cell repertoires in COVID-19. Using immunoSEQ multiplex PCR, the repertoire was profiled, and TCRdb retains in-frame clones only, with some absent. The sample gives more than 100,000 clones, 70% to 90% of which show up once; approximately 2.3% is in the top ten. The specimen was peripheral blood. The receptor set was obtained from a man aged 65 to 85 with active COVID-19. CDR3s include the opening cysteine and the closing phenylalanine or tryptophan. Fields, in order: D gene, J gene, V gene, CDR3 protein, CDR3 DNA. D genes are given only for firm matches.

D: TRBD2
J: TRBJ2-1
V: TRBV2
CDR3: CASSEGPSGTYNEQFF
DNA: TGTGCCAGCAGTGAAGGGCCTAGCGGAACCTACAATGAGCAGTTCTTC

D: -
J: TRBJ1-4
V: TRBV28
CDR3: CASRTTGSDEKLFF
DNA: TGTGCCAGTAGGACCACAGGGTCAGATGAAAAACTGTTTTTT

D: TRBD2
J: TRBJ2-7
V: TRBV7-9
CDR3: CASSFYQAGAYEQYF
DNA: TGTGCCAGCAGCTTCTATCAAGCGGGAGCGTACGAGCAGTACTTC

D: TRBD2
J: TRBJ2-3
V: TRBV24-1
CDR3: CATTTGTSGTDTQYF
DNA: TGTGCCACCACTACCGGGACTAGCGGGACAGATACGCAGTATTTT

D: TRBD2
J: TRBJ2-1
V: TRBV25-1
CDR3: CASSGRLAGGIMDEQFF
DNA: TGTGCCAGCAGTGGAAGACTAGCGGGAGGAATCATGGATGAGCAGTTCTTC

D: TRBD2
J: TRBJ2-3
V: TRBV19
CDR3: CASSIEAGGTDTQYF
DNA: TGTGCCAGTAGTATTGAAGCGGGAGGGACAGATACGCAGTATTTT

D: TRBD1
J: TRBJ1-4
V: TRBV7-9
CDR3: CASRQGQADEKLFF
DNA: TGTGCCAGTAGGCAGGGACAGGCTGACGAAAAACTGTTTTTT

D: TRBD2
J: TRBJ2-1
V: TRBV3-1/TRBV3-2
CDR3: CASSPGRGRLSGRGSYNEQFF
DNA: TGTGCCAGCAGCCCCGGAAGGGGGAGGCTGAGCGGGAGAGGATCCTACAATGAGCAGTTCTTC

D: TRBD2
J: TRBJ2-7
V: TRBV14
CDR3: CASSRRTSGSHEQYF
DNA: TGTGCCAGCAGCCGACGGACTAGCGGGAGCCACGAGCAGTACTTC

D: TRBD2
J: TRBJ2-1
V: TRBV24-1
CDR3: CATSGLGTSGYNEQFF
DNA: TGTGCCACCAGTGGACTCGGGACTAGCGGTTACAATGAGCAGTTCTTC

D: TRBD1
J: TRBJ2-7
V: TRBV5-1
CDR3: CASSTRQGIHPNEQYF
DNA: TGCGCCAGCAGCACAAGACAGGGGATCCACCCCAACGAGCAGTACTTC

D: -
J: TRBJ2-7
V: TRBV29-1
CDR3: CSARASSSYEQYF
DNA: TGCAGCGCCAGGGCCTCGAGCTCCTACGAGCAGTACTTC

D: -
J: TRBJ1-5
V: TRBV18
CDR3: CASSPLDGIQPQHF
DNA: TGTGCCAGCTCACCGCTGGACGGGATTCAGCCCCAGCATTTT

D: TRBD2
J: TRBJ2-2
V: TRBV3-1/TRBV3-2
CDR3: CASSQRSSGNTGELFF
DNA: TGTGCCAGCAGCCAAAGGTCTAGCGGGAACACCGGGGAGCTGTTTTTT

D: TRBD1
J: TRBJ1-6
V: TRBV2
CDR3: CASRTGTGNSPLHF
DNA: TGTGCCAGCAGAACCGGGACAGGCAATTCACCCCTCCACTTT

D: TRBD1
J: TRBJ1-4
V: TRBV4-1
CDR3: CASSQGGGTGNEKLFF
DNA: TGCGCCAGCAGCCAAGGGGGGGGGACAGGGAATGAAAAACTGTTTTTT

D: -
J: TRBJ1-2
V: TRBV7-9
CDR3: CASSNHNRGNYGYTF
DNA: TGTGCCAGCAGCAACCACAATAGGGGCAACTATGGCTACACCTTC

D: TRBD2
J: TRBJ2-2
V: TRBV30
CDR3: CAWSVPGTSGYTGELFF
DNA: TGTGCCTGGAGTGTACCCGGGACTAGCGGCTACACCGGGGAGCTGTTTTTT

D: -
J: TRBJ2-2
V: TRBV18
CDR3: CASSPMGATNTGELFF
DNA: TGTGCCAGCTCACCAATGGGGGCAACGAACACCGGGGAGCTGTTTTTT

D: -
J: TRBJ2-7
V: TRBV9
CDR3: CASSVAQLSYEQYF
DNA: TGTGCCAGCAGCGTAGCACAGCTCTCCTACGAGCAGTACTTC

D: -
J: TRBJ1-1
V: TRBV7-3
CDR3: CASSFSQNTEAFF
DNA: TGTGCCAGCAGCTTCAGTCAGAACACTGAAGCTTTCTTT

D: TRBD1
J: TRBJ1-5
V: TRBV28
CDR3: CASSNARGRKRQPQHF
DNA: TGTGCCAGCAGCAATGCCAGGGGGCGAAAAAGACAGCCCCAGCATTTT

D: -
J: TRBJ1-2
V: TRBV5-4
CDR3: CASSFSGGALAGYTF
DNA: TGTGCCAGCAGCTTCAGCGGGGGGGCGCTAGCTGGCTACACCTTC

D: TRBD2
J: TRBJ2-1
V: TRBV13
CDR3: CASSLGLAAYNEQFF
DNA: TGTGCCAGCAGCCTTGGACTAGCGGCCTACAATGAGCAGTTCTTC

D: TRBD2
J: TRBJ2-1
V: TRBV27
CDR3: CASSFRREVGNEQFF
DNA: TGTGCCAGCAGTTTTAGGCGGGAGGTAGGAAATGAGCAGTTCTTC

D: -
J: TRBJ2-5
V: TRBV7-2
CDR3: CASSLEGVGTQYF
DNA: TGTGCCAGCAGCTTAGAGGGGGTGGGGACCCAGTACTTC

D: TRBD1
J: TRBJ2-3
V: TRBV28
CDR3: CASSIRQGSDTQYF
DNA: TGTGCCAGCAGTATCCGACAGGGATCAGATACGCAGTATTTT

D: -
J: TRBJ2-7
V: TRBV24-1
CDR3: CATSEGRLSYEQYF
DNA: TGTGCCACCAGTGAGGGCCGCCTCTCCTACGAGCAGTACTTC

D: -
J: TRBJ2-2
V: TRBV5-1
CDR3: CASSLGISGPTGELFF
DNA: TGCGCCAGCAGCTTAGGTATAAGCGGGCCCACCGGGGAGCTGTTTTTT

D: TRBD2
J: TRBJ2-4
V: TRBV20-1
CDR3: CSASLSGRADGKNIQYF
DNA: TGCAGTGCTAGTCTAAGCGGGAGGGCCGACGGCAAAAACATTCAGTACTTC

D: TRBD1
J: TRBJ1-5
V: TRBV15
CDR3: CATREEDRGLNQPQHF
DNA: TGTGCCACCAGAGAGGAGGACAGGGGGCTCAATCAGCCCCAGCATTTT

D: TRBD1
J: TRBJ1-5
V: TRBV28
CDR3: CASSLWTGGRQPQHF
DNA: TGTGCCAGCAGTTTATGGACAGGGGGTCGTCAGCCCCAGCATTTT

D: -
J: TRBJ1-1
V: TRBV7-3
CDR3: CASSRAANTEAFF
DNA: TGTGCCAGCAGCCGCGCCGCGAACACTGAAGCTTTCTTT

D: -
J: TRBJ1-4
V: TRBV9
CDR3: CASSVGTANEKLFF
DNA: TGTGCCAGCAGCGTAGGGACAGCTAATGAAAAACTGTTTTTT

D: TRBD2
J: TRBJ2-1
V: TRBV6-5
CDR3: CASSQREASYNEQFF
DNA: TGTGCCAGCAGTCAGCGGGAGGCCTCCTACAATGAGCAGTTCTTC

D: -
J: TRBJ2-5
V: TRBV3-1/TRBV3-2
CDR3: CASSWGQLETQYF
DNA: TGTGCCAGCAGCTGGGGACAACTGGAGACCCAGTACTTC

D: -
J: TRBJ2-7
V: TRBV28
CDR3: CASSSRQRPYEQYF
DNA: TGTGCCAGCAGTTCCCGACAGCGCCCCTACGAGCAGTACTTC